The entry that follows covers one TCR beta chain sequence. TCRdb redid the calling of the RT-PCR reads with MiXCR, one entry per CDR3 protein. The table lists roughly 540,000 distinct CDR3 sequences, approximately 24% of them singletons. This entry belongs to a study of response to subunit inactivated influenza vaccine. CDR1 is ENHRY and CDR2 is SYGVKD in the germline V gene. CDR3 length: 14 amino acids. Trimming left V 3 bases short and J 2 bases short, with 9 bases between. The data were also submitted as part of a second study, on T cells expressing NK-cell markers. As reported in that work: With UMIs, 5'RACE template switching was used to make TCR beta cDNA. Beta-chain profiling covered CD3+CD56+NKG2C+, CD3+CD56+NKG2C- and CD3+CD56-NKG2C+ sorted subsets. The study found these clonotypes also leading the CD3+CD56-NKG2C+ fraction in a few donors.

The sequence came from a middle-aged man who received an inactivated influenza vaccine. The chain uses TRBV10-3 and TRBJ2-3; no firm D call. Specimen: CD4+ T cells sorted from PBMCs, collected roughly 13 days after vaccination. CDR3 protein: CAISEQPNTDTQYF. The DNA of the CDR3 is TGTGCCATCAGTGAACAGCCAAACACAGATACGCAGTATTTT.